This is a list of T cell receptor beta chains from one sample in a study of blood T cell repertoires in COVID-19. Sequencing was performed with immunoSEQ multiplex PCR; in TCRdb, only in-frame clones are kept and a portion is missing. The repertoire holds roughly 120,000 clones, with roughly 80% as singletons. Sequences were obtained from peripheral blood. The receptors come from a man aged 25 to 40 with acute or convalescent COVID-19. Both conserved end residues are part of each CDR3. D genes are given only for firm matches. Clone size appears in some rows only: once, few, many, or a class for an expanded clone.

clone_size,j_call,d_call,v_call,cdr3_nt,cdr3_aa
NA,TRBJ1-1,NA,TRBV10-3,TGTGCCATCACCGCGGGGGGAAGGGGGAACACTGAAGCTTTCTTT,CAITAGGRGNTEAFF
NA,TRBJ2-1,TRBD1,TRBV7-2,TGTGCCAGCAGCCTTAACTCACTGGGACAGGGGGAAAATGAGCAGTTCTTC,CASSLNSLGQGENEQFF
NA,TRBJ1-1,TRBD1,TRBV19,TGTGCCAGTAGTCAACGACAGGGGAACACTGAAGCTTTCTTT,CASSQRQGNTEAFF
NA,TRBJ2-5,TRBD2,TRBV9,TGTGCCAGCAGCTTCGGGACTAGCCACCAAGAGACCCAGTACTTC,CASSFGTSHQETQYF
NA,TRBJ1-5,TRBD1,TRBV6-2/TRBV6-3,TGTGCCAGCAGTTCGGGACAGGGGGACAATCAGCCCCAGCATTTT,CASSSGQGDNQPQHF
NA,TRBJ1-1,TRBD1,TRBV11-3,TGTGCCAGCAGCCCGGGACAGGAAAACACTGAAGCTTTCTTT,CASSPGQENTEAFF
NA,TRBJ1-5,TRBD1,TRBV12-5,TGTGCTAGTGGTTTAGCGACAGGGTATCAGCCCCAGCATTTT,CASGLATGYQPQHF
many,TRBJ2-7,TRBD2,TRBV6-8,TGTGCCAGCAGTTACTCTCCCGGGACTAGGACCTACGAGCAGTACTTC,CASSYSPGTRTYEQYF
NA,TRBJ2-3,TRBD2,TRBV6-4,TGTGCCAGCAGTGGAGGTAGCGGGGGAGGAGATACGCAGTATTTT,CASSGGSGGGDTQYF
NA,TRBJ1-2,NA,TRBV29-1,TGCAGCGTTGATACAGGGCAAGACGGCTACACCTTC,CSVDTGQDGYTF
NA,TRBJ1-1,NA,TRBV4-1,TGCGCCAGCACCCTTGCGGTACCAGTGAACACTGAAGCTTTCTTT,CASTLAVPVNTEAFF
NA,TRBJ2-4,NA,TRBV14,TGTGCCAGCAGCCAAGAACTTCAAAACATTCAGTACTTC,CASSQELQNIQYF
NA,TRBJ2-2,TRBD2,TRBV2,TGTGCCAGCAGGTCGACTAGCGGGAGTACCGGGGAGCTGTTTTTT,CASRSTSGSTGELFF
NA,TRBJ2-5,TRBD2,TRBV9,TGTGCCAGCAGCGTAGAAAGGCTAGCGGGAGCCCAGTACTTC,CASSVERLAGAQYF
NA,TRBJ1-1,TRBD1,TRBV2,TGTGCCAGCAGTGGGGTCAGGGGGACTGAAGCTTTCTTT,CASSGVRGTEAFF
once,TRBJ1-2,NA,TRBV9,TGTGCCAGCAGCGTAGATCAGGGGCCCTATGGCTACACCTTC,CASSVDQGPYGYTF
once,TRBJ2-3,NA,TRBV15,TGTGCCACCAGCAGAGATCGTTCAGCGGGTGATACGCAGTATTTT,CATSRDRSAGDTQYF
NA,TRBJ2-1,NA,TRBV7-8,TGTGCCAGCGGCGACTACAGCTCCTACAATGAGCAGTTCTTC,CASGDYSSYNEQFF
NA,TRBJ2-2,TRBD1,TRBV5-4,TGTGCCAGCAGCGTCCCAGGGGGCACCGGGGAGCTGTTTTTT,CASSVPGGTGELFF
NA,TRBJ2-2,NA,TRBV12-3/TRBV12-4,TGTGCCAGCCGGGACTTGAACACCGGGGAGCTGTTTTTT,CASRDLNTGELFF
NA,TRBJ1-2,NA,TRBV6-5,TGTGCCAGCAGGGGGGACTTTACTTATGGCTACACCTTC,CASRGDFTYGYTF
once,TRBJ1-6,NA,TRBV5-8,TGTGCCAGCAGCTCAACAGGGAGGGTTATCCGTAATTCACCCCTCCACTTT,CASSSTGRVIRNSPLHF
NA,TRBJ1-1,TRBD1,TRBV6-5,TGTGCCAGCAGTCTGACAGGGTTGGAAGCTTTCTTT,CASSLTGLEAFF
NA,TRBJ1-3,TRBD1,TRBV6-1,TGTGCCAGCAGCCCCGGACAGGGAGGAAACACCATATATTTT,CASSPGQGGNTIYF
NA,TRBJ1-5,NA,TRBV19,TGTGCCAGTAGTGCAGTTCGTGGCAATCAGCCCCAGCATTTT,CASSAVRGNQPQHF
NA,TRBJ1-5,TRBD1,TRBV9,TGTGCCAGCAGCTTAACAGGGGGGGAGGGTCAGCCCCAGCATTTT,CASSLTGGEGQPQHF
once,TRBJ2-2,TRBD2,TRBV9,TGTGCCAGCAGCGCCGGTAGCGGGAGGGCGGGCACCGGGGAGCTGTTTTTT,CASSAGSGRAGTGELFF
NA,TRBJ1-1,NA,TRBV5-1,TGCGCCAGCAGCTTGGATCGAGGGGGCACTGAAGCTTTCTTT,CASSLDRGGTEAFF
NA,TRBJ1-2,NA,TRBV19,TGTGCCAGTAGTCTCCCCCGGGCGGGCCGTGGCTACACCTTC,CASSLPRAGRGYTF
NA,TRBJ1-1,NA,TRBV19,TGTGCCAGTAGTATAAGGGGTTTAACCCTGAACACTGAAGCTTTCTTT,CASSIRGLTLNTEAFF
NA,TRBJ1-1,NA,TRBV19,TGTGCCAGTAGTATAGTTGGGGGCCGGGGCACTGAAGCTTTCTTT,CASSIVGGRGTEAFF
NA,TRBJ2-7,TRBD2,TRBV4-3,TGCGCCAGCAGCCACGAACCGACTAGCGGGGGACCCTACGAGCAGTACTTC,CASSHEPTSGGPYEQYF
NA,TRBJ2-3,TRBD1,TRBV4-1,TGCGCCAGCAGCCAGGGGCCCGCGACAGGGACCACAGATACGCAGTATTTT,CASSQGPATGTTDTQYF
once,TRBJ1-1,NA,TRBV11-2,TGTGCCAGCAGCTTAAGCTCCGTGAACACTGAAGCTTTCTTT,CASSLSSVNTEAFF
NA,TRBJ2-1,TRBD1,TRBV3-1/TRBV3-2,TGTGCCAGCAGCCAGGGGACAGGTGTTATGGATGAGCAGTTCTTC,CASSQGTGVMDEQFF
few,TRBJ1-6,NA,TRBV5-4,TGTGCCAGCAGCTTGGGGGGGAGGTCACCCCTCCACTTT,CASSLGGRSPLHF
NA,TRBJ2-3,NA,TRBV27,TGTGCCAGCAGTGATCTAGCAGCTTTGCCAGATACGCAGTATTTT,CASSDLAALPDTQYF
NA,TRBJ1-6,NA,TRBV5-6,TGTGCCAGCAGCAATAGGGGCGCTTATAATTCACCCCTCCACTTT,CASSNRGAYNSPLHF
NA,TRBJ2-7,NA,TRBV6-5,TGTGCCAGCAGTTACCCCCCGGGTGGCAGCTACGAGCAGTACTTC,CASSYPPGGSYEQYF
few,TRBJ2-1,NA,TRBV18,TGTGCCAGCTCGGGACAAAAAAGCATCCTTAACAATGAGCAGTTCTTC,CASSGQKSILNNEQFF
NA,TRBJ1-4,NA,TRBV6-1,TGTGCCAGCAGTCGGACAGTTGAAAAACTGTTTTTT,CASSRTVEKLFF
NA,TRBJ1-1,NA,TRBV6-5,TGTGCCAGCAGACAACAAAGGGGTGAAGCTTTCTTT,CASRQQRGEAFF
NA,TRBJ1-2,TRBD1,TRBV6-5,TGTGCCAGCAGTCCAGGACAGGGGGCTGGCTACACCTTC,CASSPGQGAGYTF
NA,TRBJ2-1,TRBD1,TRBV7-3,TGTGCCAGCAGCCCAAGGACAGGCCCCTACAATGAGCAGTTCTTC,CASSPRTGPYNEQFF
NA,TRBJ1-6,NA,TRBV27,TGTGCCAGCAGTGCAGAGAGGAATTCACCCCTCCACTTT,CASSAERNSPLHF
NA,TRBJ1-2,TRBD1,TRBV5-5,TGTGCCAGCAGCGCGGGACAGGACTATGGCTACACCTTC,CASSAGQDYGYTF
few,TRBJ2-5,NA,TRBV5-6,TGTGCCAGCAGCTTAGGATCTTCTGAGGTAGAGACCCAGTACTTC,CASSLGSSEVETQYF
NA,TRBJ2-7,NA,TRBV4-3,TGCGCCAGCAGCCAAGGAGGGGGGGCGGGCCACGAGCAGTACTTC,CASSQGGGAGHEQYF
few,TRBJ2-2,TRBD1,TRBV25-1,TGTGCCAGCAGTACCCAACAGGGGTCCGGGGAGCTGTTTTTT,CASSTQQGSGELFF
NA,TRBJ1-1,NA,TRBV5-4,TGTGCCAGCAGCCCGCGAGAGGCTCTTAACACTGAAGCTTTCTTT,CASSPREALNTEAFF
NA,TRBJ2-7,NA,TRBV7-9,TGTGCCAGCAGTTACATAGCGGAGTACGAGCAGTACTTC,CASSYIAEYEQYF
once,TRBJ1-1,NA,TRBV5-1,TGCGCCAGCATGGTTTCACCCGGGTTACCTGAAGCTTTCTTT,CASMVSPGLPEAFF
NA,TRBJ1-4,TRBD1,TRBV3-1/TRBV3-2,TGTGCCAGCAGCACCCGGACAGGGCGAAATGAAAAACTGTTTTTT,CASSTRTGRNEKLFF
NA,TRBJ2-5,TRBD2,TRBV30,TGTGCCTGGAGGGCCGGGACTAGCGGGTTGGGAGAGACCCAGTACTTC,CAWRAGTSGLGETQYF
NA,TRBJ1-2,TRBD1,TRBV2,TGTGCCCTCGCAGGGGGCTATGGCTACACCTTC,CALAGGYGYTF
NA,TRBJ1-5,NA,TRBV12-3/TRBV12-4,TGTGCCAGCAGTTTCTTGGAGGGACAGCCCCAGCATTTT,CASSFLEGQPQHF
once,TRBJ1-2,NA,TRBV28,TGTGCCAGCAGTTCCGGGGGTGGCTACACCTTC,CASSSGGGYTF
NA,TRBJ2-2,NA,TRBV11-2,TGTGCCAGCAGCTTAGATAGGGCTAGCAGCAACACCGGGGAGCTGTTTTTT,CASSLDRASSNTGELFF
NA,TRBJ2-6,TRBD2,TRBV7-3,TGTGCCAGCAGCTTAGGGACTAGCTCTGGGGCCAACGTCCTGACTTTC,CASSLGTSSGANVLTF